This T cell receptor (beta chain) was captured by sequencing in a study of beta chain features in type 1 diabetes. Regarding the study as a whole: TCRB CDR3s from Type 1 diabetes patients were moderately but significantly shorter in all four CD4+ subsets.

The whole isolated RNA underwent reverse transcription, so sequencing captured expressed TCRB transcripts. Sequenced by immunoSEQ multiplex PCR; TCRdb stores in-frame clones only, minus some. The sample lists hundreds of thousands of clones, around 15% occurring once. This clone has more than one count but fewer than ten. Its matching antigen is unknown. This CDR3 spans 15 amino acids. V gave up 2 bases and J gave up 0 bases, with 11 bases separating them. Germline lookup yields CDR1 MNHNY and CDR2 SVGAGI (reference sequence). The clonotype originates from a young man with type 1 diabetes. The chain combines TRBV6-6 with TRBJ2-7; unclear D gene. Sequenced material: naive CD4+ T cells from blood. Here the CDR3 DNA reads TGTGCCAGCAGTTACAGAGAGGCATACTCCTACGAGCAGTACTTC. Translating it yields CASSYREAYSYEQYF.